What follows are 26 T cell receptor beta chains derived from one specimen sequenced in a study of neurological immune-mediated disorders. TCRdb fed the 5' RACE reads into MiXCR, producing one record per CDR3 protein. In the table there are around 31,000 distinct CDR3 sequences, about 4% of which are singletons. The specimen was CD4+ T cells from blood. The receptors stem from a woman aged 40 to 50 in good health.

This clonotype was counted ten times or more. The chain uses TRBV5-1 and TRBJ1-2, with TRBD1 identical over 7 bases. This CDR3 is built from 13 residues. In germline, CDR1 is SGHRS, CDR2 YFSETQ. The trim removed 3 bases at V and 5 bases at J, leaving 4 bases unmatched. The CDR3 loop is CASSSTGRYGYTF. DNA for the CDR3: TGCGCCAGCAGCTCGACAGGGAGGTATGGCTACACCTTC. Full variable domain (missing parts from reference TRBV5-1 and TRBJ1-2): KAGVTQTPRYLIKTRGQQVTLSCSPISGHRSVSWYQQTPGQGLQFLFEYFSETQRNKGNFPGRFSGRQFSNSRSEMNVSTLELGDSALYLCASSSTGRYGYTFGSGTRLTVV.

This clonotype showed up many times. V is TRBV3-1 and J is TRBJ1-2; TRBD1 is a possible D gene (6 bases). The CDR3 is 15 amino acids. Per the germline V gene, CDR1 is LGHDT and CDR2 is YNNKEL (reference sequence). Trimming removed 0 bases at V and 8 bases at J, with 16 bases between. CDR3 residues: CASSQDPRGFKGYTF. DNA of the CDR3: TGTGCCAGCAGCCAAGACCCCAGGGGATTTAAAGGCTACACCTTC.

The chain combines TRBV4-1 with TRBJ1-2; the D gene is possibly TRBD1 (5 bases). CDR3 length: 13 amino acids. Germline loops: CDR1 MGHRA, CDR2 YSYEKL. The CDR3 here is CTSCGVRGKGYTF. The CDR3 nucleotides are TGCACCTCGTGTGGGGTCCGGGGGAAAGGCTACACCTTC.

Many counts were recorded for this clonotype. This sequence joins TRBV5-1 and TRBJ2-3, with 7 bases matching TRBD2. The germline V gene encodes CDR1 SGHRS and CDR2 YFSETQ. V lost 0 bases and J lost 4; bases outside the gene matches: 14. The CDR3 runs to 18 residues. CDR3 region: CASSLGASSGLGADTQYF. As DNA, the CDR3 is TGCGCCAGCAGCTTGGGTGCGTCTAGCGGACTTGGGGCAGATACGCAGTATTTT. Full variable domain (rest looked up from reference TRBV5-1 and TRBJ2-3): KAGVTQTPRYLIKTRGQQVTLSCSPISGHRSVSWYQQTPGQGLQFLFEYFSETQRNKGNFPGRFSGRQFSNSRSEMNVSTLELGDSALYLCASSLGASSGLGADTQYFGPGTRLTVL.

This clonotype was seen repeatedly, ten times or more. The gene calls are TRBV4-1 and TRBJ2-7; 7 positions match TRBD1. There are 15 residues in the CDR3. Germline trimming cut 1 base from V and 4 bases from J; bases unmatched to any gene: 7. Germline loops: CDR1 MGHRA, CDR2 YSYEKL. The CDR3 sequence is CASSQGRTGLYEQYF. CDR3 bases: TGCGCCAGCAGCCAAGGGAGGACAGGACTTTACGAGCAGTACTTC.

There are many counts of this clonotype. CDR3 region: CASSQPGQYQPQHF. The CDR3 DNA is TGTGCCAGCAGCCAACCGGGACAGTATCAGCCCCAGCATTTT. This sequence joins TRBV6-2 or TRBV6-3 and TRBJ1-5; 7 positions match TRBD1. The CDR3 totals 14 residues. CDR1 and CDR2 from the germline V gene are MNHEY and SVGEGT. Unmatched junction bases numbered 7, after V lost 6 bases and J lost 5 bases.

This clonotype was picked up many times. V gene TRBV5-1 combines with J gene TRBJ2-3, with D perhaps matching TRBD1 (5 bases). Trimming left V 1 base short and J 5 bases short, with 5 bases between. Germline CDR1 and CDR2: SGHRS and YFSETQ. This CDR3 contains 12 residues. CDR3 coding DNA: TGCGCCAGCAGCTTGCAGGGAGATACGCAGTATTTT. Translation gives CASSLQGDTQYF. The whole variable domain, remainder taken from reference TRBV5-1 and TRBJ2-3, is KAGVTQTPRYLIKTRGQQVTLSCSPISGHRSVSWYQQTPGQGLQFLFEYFSETQRNKGNFPGRFSGRQFSNSRSEMNVSTLELGDSALYLCASSLQGDTQYFGPGTRLTVL.

This clonotype occurred many times. The chain couples TRBV20-1 to TRBJ2-1; D is perhaps TRBD2 (5 bases). The CDR3 sequence is 14 residues long. Looked up from germline, CDR1 is DFQATT and CDR2 is SNEGSKA (reference sequence). Trimming removed 2 bases from V and 0 bases from J, with 8 bases in between. The CDR3 coding sequence is TGCAGTGCTAGAACAACTAGCTCCTACAATGAGCAGTTCTTC. Protein product: CSARTTSSYNEQFF.

This clonotype was detected many times. V and J are TRBV5-1 and TRBJ1-2; D is possibly TRBD1 (5 bases). Between the trimmed V and J ends, which lost 4 bases and 5 bases, there was a span of 27 bases. Germline loops: CDR1 SGHRS, CDR2 YFSETQ. This CDR3 spans 18 amino acids. The CDR3, as DNA: TGCGCCAGCAGCCCCTTGGACGGTTTACCCCACGGGGGGTATGGCTACACCTTC. Its translation: CASSPLDGLPHGGYGYTF.

The table lists this clonotype with many counts. This chain links TRBV7-2 with TRBJ2-1, with 11 positions matching TRBD2. Germline CDR1 is SGHTA and CDR2 is FQGNSA. Trimming cost V 0 bases and J 12 bases; bases outside gene matches: 10. The CDR3 covers 16 residues. Here the CDR3 DNA reads TGTGCCAGCAGCTTAGCTCGTAGCGGGAGGGCAGTAGGGCAGTTCTTC. It is translated as CASSLARSGRAVGQFF.

This clonotype was detected many times. The V gene is TRBV5-1, the J gene TRBJ2-7; perhaps D is TRBD1 or TRBD2 (6 bases each). The CDR3 runs 15 residues. Per the germline V gene, CDR1 is SGHRS and CDR2 is YFSETQ. Trimming took 0 bases from V and 2 from J, leaving 12 bases between them. CDR3 amino acids: CASSLGPGGPYEQYF. CDR3 sequence (DNA): TGCGCCAGCAGCTTGGGGCCCGGGGGCCCCTACGAGCAGTACTTC.

Many counts were recorded for this clonotype. This chain links TRBV7-3 with TRBJ1-2, with D possibly being TRBD1 (6 bases). The CDR3 runs to 13 residues. CDR1 and CDR2 from the germline V gene are SGHTA and FQGTGA. V dropped 0 bases and J dropped 4 bases, with 6 bases sitting between them. CDR3 nucleotides: TGTGCCAGCAGCTTAACAGGGGGCTATGGCTACACCTTC. Translated, it gives CASSLTGGYGYTF. The full variable domain, rest sourced from reference TRBV7-3 and TRBJ1-2, is GAGVSQTPSNKVTEKGKYVELRCDPISGHTALYWYRQSLGQGPEFLIYFQGTGAADDSGLPNDRFFAVRPEGSVSTLKIQRTERGDSAVYLCASSLTGGYGYTFGSGTRLTVV.

This clonotype appeared many times. The CDR3 nucleotides are TGTGCCAGCAGTGAGAGCCCTAACTATGGCTACACCTTC. It translates to CASSESPNYGYTF. The V gene is TRBV6-4, the J gene TRBJ1-2; D is uncertain. This CDR3 has 13 residues. Germline V gives CDR1 MRHNA, CDR2 SNTAGT. V was shortened by 3 bases and J by 0 bases, with 5 bases between the two germline ends.

This clonotype has ten or more counts. The chain combines TRBV24-1 with TRBJ1-5, with TRBD1 as a possible D gene (5 bases). The CDR3 length is 17 residues. Germline-derived CDR1 and CDR2 are KGHDR and SFDVKD. V gave up 4 bases and J gave up 6 bases, with 21 bases separating them. The CDR3 coding sequence is TGTGCCACCAGTGACCCCGGGACCCCTATAGTCGCTCAGCCCCAGCATTTT. Translation: CATSDPGTPIVAQPQHF.

This clonotype has ten or more counts. The chain employs TRBV10-3 and TRBJ2-4; 7 bases match TRBD1. Germline CDR1 reads ENHRY; CDR2 reads SYGVKD. V lost 5 bases and J lost 1; bases outside the gene matches: 11. This CDR3 spans 17 amino acids. The chain's CDR3 is CAISPGATGPAKNIQYF. CDR3 DNA sequence: TGTGCCATCAGTCCCGGGGCGACAGGGCCGGCCAAAAACATTCAGTACTTC.

Ten or more counts support this clonotype. The J gene is TRBJ2-7, the V gene TRBV20-1; possibly TRBD1 for D (6 bases). V was shortened by 1 base and J by 6 bases, with 10 bases between the two germline ends. This CDR3 has 12 residues. Germline V gives CDR1 DFQATT, CDR2 SNEGSKA (reference sequence). Here the CDR3 reads CSARVPGAEQYF. CDR3 DNA sequence: TGCAGTGCTAGAGTCCCAGGGGCCGAGCAGTACTTC.

There are many counts of this clonotype. V usage is TRBV2 and J usage is TRBJ1-4; D not certain. With 4 bases removed from V and 5 bases from J, the gap between germline ends came to 5 bases. The CDR3 extends over 12 amino acids. Germline V lookup: CDR1 SNHLY, CDR2 FYNNEI. The CDR3 nucleotides read TGTGCCAGCAGTGGGAGAAATGAAAAACTGTTTTTT. It yields the protein CASSGRNEKLFF. Drawing the rest from reference TRBV2 and TRBJ1-4, the complete variable domain is EPEVTQTPSHQVTQMGQEVILRCVPISNHLYFYWYRQILGQKVEFLVSFYNNEISEKSEIFDDQFSVERPDGSNFTLKIRSTKLEDSAMYFCASSGRNEKLFFGSGTQLSVL.

This clonotype was detected ten times or more. The rearrangement links TRBV7-8 to TRBJ2-3; TRBD2 matches 7 bases. The germline V gene has CDR1 SGHVS and CDR2 FQNEAQ. The V gene end was trimmed by 5 bases and the J gene end by 2 bases; junction bases not matched to a gene: 7. The CDR3 contains 15 residues. The DNA of the CDR3 is TGTGCCAGCAGCCCAGGACTAGTAGACACAGATACGCAGTATTTT. Its translation: CASSPGLVDTDTQYF. Full variable domain (remainder filled in from reference TRBV7-8 and TRBJ2-3): GAGVSQSPRYKVAKRGQDVALRCDPISGHVSLFWYQQALGQGPEFLTYFQNEAQLDKSGLPSDRFFAERPEGSVSTLKIQRTQQEDSAVYLCASSPGLVDTDTQYFGPGTRLTVL.

Ten or more counts support this clonotype. A much bigger clone sits one base away, suggesting this may be a read error. The genes are TRBV6-6 and TRBJ2-2; TRBD1 or TRBD2 may be the D gene (5 bases each). V lost 7 bases and J lost 4, with 10 bases in between. There are 13 residues in the CDR3. From germline, CDR1 is MNHNY and CDR2 SVGAGI (reference sequence). The CDR3 reads CASKPGTTGELFF. The CDR3 region has the DNA TGTGCCAGCAAACCAGGGACCACCGGGGAGCTGTTTTTT.

This clonotype appeared many times. The gene calls are TRBV6-2 or TRBV6-3 and TRBJ2-5, with 9 bases that match TRBD2. Germline CDR1 MNHEY, CDR2 SVGEGT. This CDR3 is 15 amino acids long. Germline trimming cut 4 bases from V and 5 bases from J; bases unmatched to any gene: 8. DNA for the CDR3: TGTGCCAGCAGTTTGGCGGGGGGGCTGTCGGAGACCCAGTACTTC. Its translation is CASSLAGGLSETQYF.

This clonotype occurred many times. The CDR3 nucleotides are TGTGCCAGCATTATTAACAGGGATCAGCCCCAGCATTTT. Translating gives CASIINRDQPQHF. The chain recombines TRBV2 with TRBJ1-5; D is perhaps TRBD1 (6 bases). Germline lookup yields CDR1 SNHLY and CDR2 FYNNEI. The CDR3 is 13 residues long. V was clipped by 7 bases and J by 5 bases, with 12 bases between them.

This clonotype has a count of ten or more. The chain is built from TRBV27 and TRBJ1-5, with 7 bases aligning to TRBD1. The CDR3 sequence is 15 residues long. CDR1 is MNHEY and CDR2 is SMNVEV in the germline V gene (reference sequence). J gave up 0 bases and V 4 bases, and 3 bases lay outside the gene matches. This chain's CDR3 is CASSSDRRSNQPQHF. DNA for the CDR3: TGTGCCAGCAGTTCGGACAGGCGTAGCAATCAGCCCCAGCATTTT.

There are many counts of this clonotype. The rearrangement links TRBV28 to TRBJ1-5; TRBD1 is a possible D gene (6 bases). The germline V gene encodes CDR1 MDHEN and CDR2 SYDVKM. V was trimmed by 7 bases and J by 6 bases, leaving 13 bases between them. The CDR3 consists of 13 residues. The CDR3 is CASNEQGPQPQHF. The CDR3 DNA is TGTGCCAGCAATGAACAGGGCCCTCAGCCCCAGCATTTT.

This clonotype occurred many times. V usage is TRBV18 and J usage is TRBJ2-5, with D unresolved. Germline CDR1 and CDR2: KGHSH and LQKENI. Trimming left V 3 bases short and J 2 bases short, with 1 base between. The CDR3 spans 11 residues. The CDR3 spells CASSPQETQYF. The DNA of the CDR3 is TGTGCCAGCTCACCGCAAGAGACCCAGTACTTC. The variable domain in full, with the rest retrieved from reference TRBV18 and TRBJ2-5, is NAGVMQNPRHLVRRRGQEARLRCSPMKGHSHVYWYRQLPEEGLKFMVYLQKENIIDESGMPKERFSAEFPKEGPSILRIQQVVRGDSAAYFCASSPQETQYFGPGTRLLVL.

This clonotype was recorded at least ten times. This chain joins TRBV5-1 and TRBJ2-1, with 8 bases lining up with TRBD1. Germline CDR1 SGHRS, CDR2 YFSETQ. Trimming at V came to 2 bases and at J to 6 bases, leaving 7 bases not matched to a gene. The CDR3 has 15 residues. CDR3 coding DNA: TGCGCCAGCAGCTTTGGACAGGGATTAAGCAATGAGCAGTTCTTC. The encoded protein is CASSFGQGLSNEQFF.

This clonotype was counted at least ten times. This chain uses TRBV6-5 with TRBJ1-4, with D perhaps TRBD1 (6 bases). Germline lookup yields CDR1 MNHEY and CDR2 SVGAGI. V was pared by 6 bases and J by 0 bases, with 20 bases between. The CDR3 consists of 18 residues. CDR3 in amino acids: CASSLSGGRRTTNEKLFF. The CDR3 coding sequence is TGTGCCAGCAGCCTCTCCGGGGGCAGGCGGACAACTAATGAAAAACTGTTTTTT.